These 26 T cell receptor beta chains originate from one sample sequenced in a study of shared clonotypes between healthy human individuals. Sequencing used immunoSEQ multiplex PCR; TCRdb keeps in-frame clones, though not all of them. Among fewer than 1.6 million clones listed, 98% were seen once. Sequenced sample: naive CD4+ T cells sorted from blood. The subset denotes: CD45RA+ positively selected. These receptors originate from a man aged 30 to 39 in good health.

This clone has just one count. This sequence joins TRBV5-1 and TRBJ2-7, with a weak D call TRBD1 (6 bases). The germline CDR1 and CDR2 sequences are SGHRS and YFSETQ. The CDR3 covers 14 residues. Deletions cut 4 bases from V and 1 base from J, with 12 bases between. Here the CDR3 reads CASSRGGPSYEQYF. CDR3 sequence (DNA): TGCGCCAGCAGCAGAGGGGGACCGTCCTACGAGCAGTACTTC.

The chain joins TRBV18 to TRBJ1-2; no clear D gene. V lost 3 bases to trimming and J lost 6 bases, with 8 bases between them. Germline V gene data show CDR1 as KGHSH and CDR2 as LQKENI. The CDR3 length is 12 residues. The CDR3 DNA sequence: TGTGCCAGCTCACCGATTGGAGATGGCTACACCTTC. Its protein product is CASSPIGDGYTF.

This chain uses TRBV28 with TRBJ2-1; 8 nucleotides align to TRBD1. Trimming took 2 bases from V and 10 from J; bases not matched to a gene: 4. From germline, CDR1 is MDHEN and CDR2 SYDVKM. The CDR3 has 13 amino acids. The CDR3 is CASSLPGTGEQFF. The CDR3 DNA sequence: TGTGCCAGCAGTTTACCCGGGACAGGAGAGCAGTTCTTC.

The chain links TRBV6-1 to TRBJ1-2, with D hard to call. V lost 0 bases, J lost 13 bases, and 18 bases lay in between. CDR1 and CDR2 (germline): MNHNS, SASEGT. This CDR3 has 14 amino acids. The CDR3 bases are TGTGCCAGCAGTGAAGCGCTTGAAGACCCCCGGCTCACCTTC. Translation gives CASSEALEDPRLTF.

The chain employs TRBV5-1 and TRBJ2-7, with D unclear. CDR3 length equals 14 residues. Deletions cut 3 bases from V and 7 bases from J, with 17 bases between. Germline values: CDR1 SGHRS, CDR2 YFSETQ. This chain's CDR3 is CASSSGPALWEQYF. DNA of the CDR3: TGCGCCAGCAGCTCTGGGCCAGCCCTTTGGGAGCAGTACTTC.

V is TRBV6-5 and J is TRBJ2-7, with 8 bases aligning to TRBD2. V lost 5 bases, J lost 6 bases, and 12 bases stayed unmatched. The CDR3 covers 15 residues. Germline lookup yields CDR1 MNHEY and CDR2 SVGAGI. The DNA of the CDR3 is TGTGCCAGCAGTCCGCGGGGGGCTAGAACGGGCGAGCAGTACTTC. This gives the protein CASSPRGARTGEQYF.

V is TRBV7-6 and J is TRBJ2-1; 8 positions agree with TRBD2. V lost 4 bases, J lost 9 bases, and 11 bases stayed unmatched. The CDR3 sequence is 15 residues long. The germline CDR1 and CDR2 sequences are SGHVS and FNYEAQ. CDR3 nucleotide sequence: TGTGCCAGCAGCTCAACCGGGACTAGGTGGAGTGAGCAGTTCTTC. It specifies CASSSTGTRWSEQFF.

The rearrangement links TRBV10-2 to TRBJ2-2, with 9 bases lining up with TRBD1. V lost 5 bases, J lost 4 bases, and 2 bases stayed unmatched. The germline V gene encodes CDR1 WSHSY and CDR2 SAAADI. CDR3 length: 14 amino acids. CDR3 loop: CASSTGGITGELFF. DNA for the CDR3: TGCGCCAGCAGTACAGGGGGCATCACCGGGGAGCTGTTTTTT.

The rearrangement joins TRBV7-2 to TRBJ2-1; 13 bases are a match to TRBD2. The CDR3 is 16 residues long. V dropped 4 bases and J dropped 3; count of bases not matched to a gene: 3. CDR1 and CDR2 from the germline V gene are SGHTA and FQGNSA. Here the CDR3 reads CASSSGLAGVYNEQFF. The DNA for the CDR3 is TGTGCCAGCAGCTCTGGACTAGCGGGGGTCTACAATGAGCAGTTCTTC.

This chain connects TRBV27 to TRBJ2-2, with D perhaps assigned TRBD1 or TRBD2 (5 bases each). CDR1 MNHEY and CDR2 SMNVEV come from the germline V gene (reference sequence). The V end lost 6 bases, the J end lost 7 bases, and 18 bases lay between the germline ends. CDR3 size: 15 residues. CDR3: CASRGPTREIGELFF. The CDR3 bases are TGTGCCAGCAGAGGGCCCACCAGGGAGATCGGGGAGCTGTTTTTT.

Only one count was recorded for this clone. The chain employs TRBV28 and TRBJ1-1; D possibly corresponds to TRBD1 (6 bases). Trimming stripped 2 bases from V and 11 bases from J, with 9 bases between. Germline lookup yields CDR1 MDHEN and CDR2 SYDVKM. The CDR3 is made up of 11 amino acids. For the CDR3, the DNA is TGTGCCAGCAGTTTAAGACAGGCGGCTTTCTTT. The encoded protein is CASSLRQAAFF.

The chain carries TRBV5-5 and TRBJ2-7, with 7 bases lining up with TRBD2. Germline values: CDR1 SGHKS, CDR2 YYEKEE (reference sequence). There are 16 residues in the CDR3. The V gene end was trimmed by 0 bases and the J gene end by 2 bases; junction bases not matched to a gene: 8. The DNA for the CDR3 is TGTGCCAGCAGCTTGGGACCGGGGGGTCCGGCCTACGAGCAGTACTTC. As protein: CASSLGPGGPAYEQYF.

The genes are TRBV11-1 and TRBJ1-1; D is unclear. Germline-derived CDR1 and CDR2 are SGHAT and FQDESV (reference sequence). The CDR3 spans 13 residues. Deletions cut 7 bases from V and 1 base from J, with 10 bases between. The CDR3, as DNA: TGTGCCAGCATCGATACGGGGAACACTGAAGCTTTCTTT. Translated, it gives CASIDTGNTEAFF.

The chain combines TRBV4-3 with TRBJ1-3; a weak D match, TRBD1 (5 bases). The CDR3 consists of 17 residues. The germline V gene encodes CDR1 LGHNA and CDR2 YSLEER. Trimming shortened V by 3 bases and J by 0 bases, and 15 bases separated the two germline ends. The CDR3 sequence: CASSHTTGFSSGNTIYF. As DNA, the CDR3 is TGCGCCAGCAGCCACACCACAGGTTTTAGCTCTGGAAACACCATATATTTT.

This clone was observed once. The rearrangement joins TRBV18 to TRBJ1-1, with D possibly being TRBD1 (6 bases). Trimming pared 3 bases from V and 3 bases from J, leaving 11 bases between. Germline V gives CDR1 KGHSH, CDR2 LQKENI. The CDR3 length is 14 residues. The CDR3 loop is CASSPGTGYTEAFF. As DNA, the CDR3 is TGTGCCAGCTCACCGGGAACAGGGTACACTGAAGCTTTCTTT.

The chain employs TRBV7-9 and TRBJ2-6; no firm D call. The CDR3 is made up of 15 amino acids. Germline CDR1 and CDR2: SEHNR and FQNEAQ (reference sequence). The V and J ends lost 3 bases and 0 bases respectively, with 6 bases between them. Here the CDR3 DNA reads TGTGCCAGCAGCTTGGATAACTCTGGGGCCAACGTCCTGACTTTC. This sequence encodes CASSLDNSGANVLTF.

The chain links TRBV5-1 to TRBJ2-1, with TRBD2 matching 8 bases. Trimming cost V 4 bases and J 6 bases; bases outside gene matches: 3. This CDR3 spans 13 amino acids. The germline CDR1 and CDR2 sequences are SGHRS and YFSETQ. The CDR3 here is CASSETSVNEQFF. DNA of the CDR3: TGCGCCAGCAGCGAGACTAGCGTCAATGAGCAGTTCTTC.

The chain carries TRBV18 and TRBJ1-5, with TRBD1 matching 10 bases. V gave up 6 bases and J gave up 5 bases; unmatched junction bases: 7. The CDR3 sequence is 15 residues long. Germline CDR1 and CDR2: KGHSH and LQKENI. The CDR3 region has the DNA TGTGCCAGCTCCCGGGACAGGGGACCACATCAGCCCCAGCATTTT. This encodes CASSRDRGPHQPQHF.

This clone was seen only once. The chain couples TRBV6-1 to TRBJ2-5; D may be TRBD2 (5 bases). The CDR3 spans 12 residues. Trimming took 10 bases from V and 5 from J, leaving 14 bases between them. Germline lookup yields CDR1 MNHNS and CDR2 SASEGT. The CDR3 loop is CATAAGGETQYF. DNA for the CDR3: TGTGCCACAGCGGCTGGCGGGGAGACCCAGTACTTC.

The genes are TRBV9 and TRBJ2-3; perhaps TRBD2 as D (7 bases). The CDR3 is 16 amino acids. Germline loops: CDR1 SGDLS, CDR2 YYNGEE. With 0 bases removed from V and 4 bases from J, the gap between germline ends came to 15 bases. CDR3 sequence (DNA): TGTGCCAGCAGCGTAGTCGGGGGGCGCTTCGCAGATACGCAGTATTTT. Residues: CASSVVGGRFADTQYF. The whole variable domain, filled in from reference TRBV9 and TRBJ2-3, reads DSGVTQTPKHLITATGQRVTLRCSPRSGDLSVYWYQQSLDQGLQFLIQYYNGEERAKGNILERFSAQQFPDLHSELNLSSLELGDSALYFCASSVVGGRFADTQYFGPGTRLTVL.

This clone has just one count. The V call is TRBV7-2, the J call TRBJ2-3; possibly TRBD2 for D (5 bases). The CDR3 length is 16 residues. Germline CDR1 reads SGHTA; CDR2 reads FQGNSA. V was cut by 0 bases and J by 1 base, with 11 bases left in between. DNA of the CDR3: TGTGCCAGCAGCTTAGCGTGGGGTAGCGGCACAGATACGCAGTATTTT. Amino acid sequence: CASSLAWGSGTDTQYF. The full variable domain, in which reference TRBV7-2 and TRBJ2-3 provide the parts outside the CDR3, is GAGVSQSPSNKVTEKGKDVELRCDPISGHTALYWYRQSLGQGLEFLIYFQGNSAPDKSGLPSDRFSAERTGGSVSTLTIQRTQQEDSAVYLCASSLAWGSGTDTQYFGPGTRLTVL.

The chain has TRBV11-2 and TRBJ2-7; possibly TRBD2 for D (5 bases). Trimming stripped 7 bases from V and 2 bases from J, with 21 bases between. Germline V gene data show CDR1 as SGHAT and CDR2 as FQNNGV. The CDR3 length is 16 residues. CDR3: CASTHIGWETPYEQYF. Here the CDR3 DNA reads TGTGCCAGCACCCACATAGGGTGGGAGACACCCTACGAGCAGTACTTC.

The rearrangement joins TRBV10-3 to TRBJ2-7; D is perhaps TRBD1 or TRBD2 (7 bases each). The germline V gene has CDR1 ENHRY and CDR2 SYGVKD. V was trimmed by 4 bases and J by 4 bases, leaving 11 bases between them. This CDR3 contains 13 residues. The CDR3 here is CAISGQGGYEQYF. CDR3 nucleotide sequence: TGTGCCATCAGTGGACAGGGAGGGTACGAGCAGTACTTC.

The chain links TRBV29-1 to TRBJ1-1, with D unclear. The CDR3 has 13 amino acids. V lost 7 bases to trimming and J lost 2 bases, with 14 bases between them. Germline CDR1 SQVTM, CDR2 ANQGSEA. CDR3 DNA: TGCAGCGCCTTCACCCCCATAAACACTGAAGCTTTCTTT. Translated, it gives CSAFTPINTEAFF.

This chain links TRBV28 with TRBJ1-5; TRBD1 matches at 7 bases. The length of the CDR3 is 13 residues. Germline V gene lookup returns CDR1 MDHEN and CDR2 SYDVKM. V shed 7 bases, J shed 5 bases, and the junction held 5 bases outside the gene matches. In nucleotides, the CDR3 is TGTGCCAGCACCGGGACAGTAGATCAGCCCCAGCATTTT. Its protein product is CASTGTVDQPQHF.

In DNA, the CDR3 is TGCAGCGTTGGGAGGGGCGCGGACACTGAAGCTTTCTTT. Amino acids: CSVGRGADTEAFF. The chain is built from TRBV29-1 and TRBJ1-1; tentatively, D is TRBD1 (5 bases). Germline lookup yields CDR1 SQVTM and CDR2 ANQGSEA. The V end was cut by 4 bases, the J end by 3 bases, with 12 bases between. CDR3 length equals 13 residues. Variable domain in full (rest from reference TRBV29-1 and TRBJ1-1): SAVISQKPSRDICQRGTSLTIQCQVDSQVTMMFWYRQQPGQSLTLIATANQGSEATYESGFVIDKFPISRPNLTFSTLTVSNMSPEDSSIYLCSVGRGADTEAFFGQGTRLTVV.